Presented here are 10 T cell receptor beta chains from one specimen sequenced in a study of radiotherapy plus CTLA-4 blockade in lung cancer. Sequencing used immunoSEQ multiplex PCR; TCRdb keeps in-frame clones, though not all of them. Here the sample spans about 15,000 clones, 65% to 75% being singletons. Source: peripheral blood, taken from a patient treated with radiotherapy plus ipilimumab. The source is a human donor with non-small cell lung cancer whose response to radiotherapy plus ipilimumab could not be evaluated.

This chain uses TRBV7-9 with TRBJ2-7; D possibly corresponds to TRBD1 (6 bases). The V and J ends lost 6 bases and 6 bases respectively, with 21 bases between them. This CDR3 has 15 amino acids. In germline, CDR1 is SEHNR, CDR2 FQNEAQ (reference sequence). CDR3 DNA sequence: TGTGCCAGCAGTACTAAACAGGGATCGTCCCTCGAGCAGTACTTC. It codes for CASSTKQGSSLEQYF.

For this clone: A far larger clone lies a single base away; this is likely a read error. Other DNA variants within this sample encode the same CDR3. The chain is built from TRBV6-1 and TRBJ1-4; D perhaps matches TRBD1 (5 bases). V was clipped by 8 bases and J by 0 bases, with 13 bases between them. CDR1 and CDR2 (germline): MNHNS, SASEGT. The CDR3 consists of 15 residues. CDR3 in amino acids: CASGIDSTTNEKLFF. In nucleotides, the CDR3 is TGTGCCAGCGGGATAGACAGTACAACTAATGAAAAACTGTTTTTT.

The chain employs TRBV5-1 and TRBJ1-6; 7 bases are shared with TRBD1. Germline V gene data show CDR1 as SGHRS and CDR2 as YFSETQ. Trimming took 2 bases from V and 5 from J; bases not matched to a gene: 4. The CDR3 has 15 residues. The CDR3 loop reads CASSFRGEDNSPLHF. The DNA for the CDR3 is TGCGCCAGCAGCTTCAGGGGGGAGGATAATTCACCCCTCCACTTT.

The J gene is TRBJ2-3, the V gene TRBV4-3; D unclear. V lost 0 bases to trimming and J lost 1 base, with 11 bases between them. This CDR3 is 16 amino acids long. Per germline, CDR1 LGHNA and CDR2 YSLEER. The CDR3 loop reads CASSQDTETGTDTQYF. The CDR3 nucleotides read TGCGCCAGCAGCCAAGACACGGAGACCGGCACAGATACGCAGTATTTT.

Worth noting for this clone: At one end the junction does not follow the germline gene, possibly because of a read error. Other DNA sequences in the sample encode the same CDR3. V is TRBV5-4 and J is TRBJ1-6, with D maybe TRBD1 (5 bases). CDR3 length equals 15 residues. Per germline, CDR1 SGHNT and CDR2 YYREEE (reference sequence). CDR3 DNA: TGCGCCAGCAGCTTGGAGACAGCCCCGTCTTCACCCCTCCACTTT. Translating gives CASSLETAPSSPLHF.

The rearrangement links TRBV2 to TRBJ2-7; D is perhaps TRBD1 (5 bases). CDR1 and CDR2 (germline): SNHLY, FYNNEI. The CDR3 runs 13 residues. V shed 10 bases and J shed 2 bases, with 15 bases lying between them. The chain's CDR3 is CATRSGWAYEQYF. In DNA form, the CDR3 reads TGTGCCACCCGGTCAGGGTGGGCCTACGAGCAGTACTTC.

This sequence joins TRBV6-1 and TRBJ2-3, with TRBD2 matching over 8 bases. This CDR3 comprises 14 residues. Germline V gene data show CDR1 as MNHNS and CDR2 as SASEGT. With V trimmed by 7 bases and J by 5 bases, 8 bases remained unmatched. Here the CDR3 DNA reads TGTGCCAGCACCGCCGGGGGGGCCGTAGATACGCAGTATTTT. Translated: CASTAGGAVDTQYF.

This clone has only one observation. The V and J genes are TRBV5-1 and TRBJ2-6, with 9 bases lining up with TRBD1. The germline gives CDR1 SGHRS, CDR2 YFSETQ. J lost 2 bases, V lost 3 bases, and 6 bases had no gene match. The CDR3 contains 17 residues. The CDR3 loop is CASSSRTGVPGANVLTF. CDR3 nucleotide sequence: TGCGCCAGCAGCTCACGGACAGGGGTCCCTGGGGCCAACGTCCTGACTTTC.

The chain carries TRBV9 and TRBJ1-5; the D is unclear. There are 16 residues in the CDR3. V was shortened by 0 bases and J by 3 bases, with 13 bases between the two germline ends. The germline CDR1 and CDR2 sequences are SGDLS and YYNGEE. The CDR3 region is CASSVEAGFLNQPQHF. In DNA, the CDR3 is TGTGCCAGCAGCGTAGAGGCAGGCTTTCTCAATCAGCCCCAGCATTTT.

The gene calls are TRBV23-1 and TRBJ1-4; maybe TRBD1 (5 bases). TRBV23-1 counts as an open reading frame of uncertain function. The CDR3 is 17 residues long. Deletions cut 4 bases from V and 0 bases from J, with 15 bases between. DNA for the CDR3: TGCGCCAGCAGTCCATCACTCAGGGTTGCAACTAATGAAAAACTGTTTTTT. Protein: CASSPSLRVATNEKLFF.